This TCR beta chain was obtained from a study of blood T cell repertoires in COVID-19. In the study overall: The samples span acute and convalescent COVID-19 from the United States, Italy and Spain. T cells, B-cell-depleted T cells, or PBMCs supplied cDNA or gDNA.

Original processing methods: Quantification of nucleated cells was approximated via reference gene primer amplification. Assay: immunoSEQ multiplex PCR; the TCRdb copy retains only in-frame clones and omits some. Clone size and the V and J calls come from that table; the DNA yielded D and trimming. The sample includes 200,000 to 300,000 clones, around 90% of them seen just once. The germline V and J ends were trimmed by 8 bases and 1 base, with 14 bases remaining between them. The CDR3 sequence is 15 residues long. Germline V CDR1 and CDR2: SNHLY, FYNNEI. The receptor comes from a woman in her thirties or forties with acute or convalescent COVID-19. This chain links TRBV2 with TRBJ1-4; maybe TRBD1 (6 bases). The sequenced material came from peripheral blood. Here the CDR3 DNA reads TGTGCCAGCTCCCGGGACAAACTAACTAATGAAAAACTGTTTTTT. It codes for CASSRDKLTNEKLFF. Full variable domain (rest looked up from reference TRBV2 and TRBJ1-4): EPEVTQTPSHQVTQMGQEVILRCVPISNHLYFYWYRQILGQKVEFLVSFYNNEISEKSEIFDDQFSVERPDGSNFTLKIRSTKLEDSAMYFCASSRDKLTNEKLFFGSGTQLSVL.